This T cell receptor beta chain was retrieved from a study of pediatric ulcerative colitis. Findings of the study overall: Ulcerative colitis patients shared more blood-rectal clones than controls.

A remark on this clone: Its matching antigen is unknown.

TCRdb's copy holds only in-frame clones and misses some; the assay was immunoSEQ multiplex PCR. The sample contains 40,000 to 55,000 clones, around 81% of which appear only once. The V gene's germline CDR1 is MNHEY and CDR2 SMNVEV (reference sequence). CDR3 size: 16 residues. After removal of 0 bases from V and 8 bases from J, the junction contained 7 bases not matched to a gene. The rectum was sampled with one to two pinch biopsies at colonoscopy. V is TRBV27 and J is TRBJ2-1, with TRBD2 matching over 10 bases. Sequencing was performed on gut tissue. This sequence originates from a girl aged 10 to 17 with moderate ulcerative colitis. The CDR3 DNA reads TGTGCCAGCAGTTTATCTACCCTAGCGGGAGTAGATGAGCAGTTCTTC. Translation: CASSLSTLAGVDEQFF.